This T cell receptor beta chain is from a study of PD-L1 blockade in urothelial cancer. Study context: Dosed intravenously at 1,200 mg every 3 weeks, atezolizumab was initiated by patients at some point between 2014 and 2016. Specimens of blood held a median count of 141,255 T cells.

About this clone: What it binds is unknown. This sample also contains other DNA sequences that code for the same CDR3.

TCRdb's table, derived via immunoSEQ multiplex PCR, lists solely in-frame clones and lacks some. Of 100,000 or so clones listed, about 89% were seen once; the top ten hold approximately 0.88%. Overall study results and limits: Pretreatment clonality of the blood TCR repertoire below the median was predictive of superior survival.

Sample numbers ranged from 1 to 8 per patient, encompassing pretreatment and on-treatment collections. Sequencing used PBMCs, obtained around atezolizumab (anti-PD-L1) treatment. This clonotype originated in a woman over 75 with urothelial cancer.

The CDR3 DNA follows: TGCGCCAGCAGCTTGGCAGGCGCGAACACCGGGGAGCTGTTTTTT. It specifies CASSLAGANTGELFF. The chain uses TRBV5-1 and TRBJ2-2; D remains ambiguous. Germline CDR1 and CDR2: SGHRS and YFSETQ. V was trimmed by 0 bases and J by 0 bases, leaving 6 bases between them. This CDR3 is 15 amino acids long.